This T cell receptor beta chain was found in a study of T-cell reconstitution after alpha-beta-depleted transplantation in children. The CDR3 covers 12 residues. The V and J ends lost 6 bases and 2 bases respectively, with 7 bases between them. A TCRbeta library incorporating unique molecular identifiers was prepared. TCRdb reanalysed the PCR reads using MiXCR and keeps one entry per CDR3 protein. The repertoire includes some 290,000 distinct CDR3 sequences, approximately 9.6% of them detected once, and roughly 9.1% sits in the top ten. Here the sequenced sample was PBMCs from the stem cell graft donor, taken from the stem cell graft. The TCR sequence derives from a human donor who donated a stem cell graft to a child with SCID. The chain employs TRBV12-3 or TRBV12-4 and TRBJ2-5; no firm D call. CDR3 in amino acids: CASRDQQETQYF. The CDR3 nucleotides read TGTGCCAGCAGGGACCAGCAAGAGACCCAGTACTTC.